The subject of this entry is one T cell receptor beta chain. This clonotype was found many times. The antigen this receptor binds is unknown. No much larger clone is present one base from it, and per-base qualities are unavailable. The sample originates from a study of T cells in Graves' hyperthyroidism and ophthalmopathy (dated by TCRdb to the late 2010s). In terms of the full investigation: Peripheral blood was sampled at the time of initial diagnosis, prior to any treatment. A discovery cohort of about a hundred patients, approximately 45 with Graves' ophthalmopathy and about 58 with stable Graves' hyperthyroidism, was used to find distinguishing TCR V-J signatures. The 75 to 100 discovery patients were randomly divided into training and test sets at a 7:3 ratio. Prospective prediction of ophthalmopathy was tested in an independent validation cohort consisting of fewer than 20 hyperthyroidism patients and 15 to 17 patients who later progressed to ophthalmopathy. After sampling, hyperthyroidism patients received methimazole starting at 30 mg daily, and ophthalmopathy patients received high-dose intravenous methylprednisolone. The paper describes TCR Vbeta CDR3 sequencing of 135 peripheral blood samples, made up of 43 ophthalmopathy patients, some 80 hyperthyroidism patients and 17 progressor patients. Thyroid tissue and blood T-cell repertoires from over 5 Graves' hyperthyroidism patients were also compared in the study.

Hyperthyroidism patients were aged 18 to 65 years and newly diagnosed, with disease duration of less than 2 months. Any patient with an uncontrolled infection, another autoimmune disease, pregnancy or lactation was excluded. Clinical symptoms, serum thyroxine and TRAb, thyroid ultrasound, and orbital computed tomography formed the basis for the diagnoses. Blood from progressor patients was collected at the time of first diagnosis with hyperthyroidism, before any ophthalmopathy symptoms had appeared. PBMCs were separated from approximately 9.9 ml of fresh peripheral blood using Ficoll-Paque density gradient centrifugation. Progressor patients were initially diagnosed with Graves' hyperthyroidism and developed ophthalmopathy during follow-up. Total RNA was extracted using Trizol reagent, and RNA quality was assessed on an Agilent 2100 Bioanalyzer. The TCR beta CDR3 regions were amplified from the RNA transcripts. The TCR CDR3 was subjected to a first round of RT-PCR using the HTBI primer set and the Qiagen OneStep RT-PCR kit. The libraries were constructed in a second round of multiplex PCR and then size-selected and purified. Libraries were sequenced paired-end with 100 bp reads on an Illumina HiSeq2000. As for how the authors treated the data: SOAPnuke was used to process the raw data, removing reads that contained adapters or uncalled bases, had a mean Phred below 15, or lacked an exact match to the constant primer or identifier. COPE v1.2.5 was used to merge high-quality paired reads, and clonotypes were defined as unique nucleotide sequences. Clonotypes were aligned to IMGT TRBV, TRBD and TRBJ reference segments using MiTCR v1.1. Only V-J combinations with frequency above 0.0001, covering 99% to 99.2% of repertoires, were analysed. The TCS score was defined as the ratio of F50 (clonal expansion) to E x V (chaos), calculated using BLOSUM62-based TCRdist between CDR3 peptides within each V-J. Welch's t-statistics and random forest reduced roughly 530 V-J features to 10 to 15, which were used in a naive Bayes classifier (R e1071). The public reads were reprocessed in TCRdb via fastp at Q25 and MiXCR, keeping in-frame beta chains. A single entry per CDR3 protein holds the most common genes and DNA from its merged rows. The V and J calls shown here were made by TCRdb, not taken from the authors' results. The sample yields 370,000 or so distinct CDR3 sequences; less than 20% were counted once. The top ten clonotypes cover about a quarter of the sample.

From the cysteine up to the phenylalanine, the CDR3 has a length of 14 residues. Of all the DNA, just the CDR3 is kept, 42 bases in frame from base 1. CDR1 and CDR2, looked up from the germline V gene, are SQVTM and ANQGSEA. Trimming leaves V shorter by 4 bases and J shorter by 0 bases, with the junction holding 3 bases beyond the gene matches. What the research found in general, with its limitations: No statistical method was used to fix the sample size in advance, and group allocation was not hidden from the investigators. In validation, the model predicted progression to ophthalmopathy a median of approximately 6.6 months before onset, with about 64% sensitivity and 72.22% specificity. Ophthalmopathy was separated from stable hyperthyroidism by a 13 V-J signature model, with approximately 86% sensitivity and about 81% specificity obtained in cross-validation and 80%/75% obtained in testing. Most expanded thyroid clonotypes (frequency above 0.001) were also detected in blood, suggesting blood repertoires may reflect thyroid immune responses.

This TCR came from a young woman with Graves' hyperthyroidism that later progressed to Graves' ophthalmopathy. In this chain, TRBV29-1 is recombined with TRBJ2-5, and 9 junctional nucleotides match TRBD2. The sequencing sample was made of blood. The DNA sequence reads TGCAGCGTTGGACTAGCGGATAACCAAGAGACCCAGTACTTC. It translates to CSVGLADNQETQYF.